This T cell receptor beta chain was sequenced during a study of blood T cell repertoires in COVID-19. The wider study: COVID-19 samples from acute and convalescent phases originated in the United States, Italy and Spain. PBMCs, B-cell-depleted T cells, or T cells were the source of the cDNA or gDNA that made up the material.

In the study's own analysis: Amplifying reference gene primers gave estimates of nucleated cell counts. The data were produced by immunoSEQ multiplex PCR, yet TCRdb's version contains in-frame clones alone and is incomplete. Clone size and V and J calls were adopted from that table, with D and trimming inferred from the DNA. The table lists fewer than 200,000 clones, 84% of them singletons. Seattle's cohort entered during active infection and was followed longitudinally. Trimming took 3 bases from V and 2 from J; bases not matched to a gene: 2. Germline V CDR1 and CDR2: ENHRY, SYGVKD. This CDR3 is built from 14 residues.

Material for sequencing was peripheral blood. This sequence originates from a woman older than 75 with COVID-19, enrolled during active disease. The V gene is TRBV10-3, the J gene TRBJ1-2, with 8 bases lining up with TRBD1. The CDR3 DNA reads as TGTGCCATCAGTGATCACAGGGGGAACTATGGCTACACCTTC. Translated: CAISDHRGNYGYTF.